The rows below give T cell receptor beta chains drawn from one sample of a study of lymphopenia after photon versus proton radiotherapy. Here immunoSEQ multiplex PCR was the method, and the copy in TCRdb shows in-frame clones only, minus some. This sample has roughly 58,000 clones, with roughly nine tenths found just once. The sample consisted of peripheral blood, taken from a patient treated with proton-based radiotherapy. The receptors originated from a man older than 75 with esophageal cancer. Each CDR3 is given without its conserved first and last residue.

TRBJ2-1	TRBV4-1	ASSRTGAEQF
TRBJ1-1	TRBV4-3	ASSLKQGGTEAF
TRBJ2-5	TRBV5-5	ASRVGLGETQY
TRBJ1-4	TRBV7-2	ASSSTGGMNEKLF
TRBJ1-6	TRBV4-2	ASSHPGTPYNSPLH
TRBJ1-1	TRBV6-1	ASRRTEAF
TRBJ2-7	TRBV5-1	ASSLTGTAYEQY
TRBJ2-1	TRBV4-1	ASSQESRGRSYNEQF
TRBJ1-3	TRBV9	ASSPEGDSGNTIY
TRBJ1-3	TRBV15	ATSSNRAGNTIY
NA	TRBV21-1	ANDRDLRNEQY
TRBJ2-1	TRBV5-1	ASSRSPGLAYNEQF
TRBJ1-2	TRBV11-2	ASSLVVRPNYGYT
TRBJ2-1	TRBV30	AWEGLGNNEQF
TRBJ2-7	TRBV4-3	ASSQAAGPYEQY
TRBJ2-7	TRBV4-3	ASSQDRDSFYEQY
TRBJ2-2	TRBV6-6	ASSPGSGELF
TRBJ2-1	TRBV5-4	ASSSQKGSYNEQF
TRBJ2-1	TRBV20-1	SAREQF
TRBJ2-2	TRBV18	ASSRDLNTGELF
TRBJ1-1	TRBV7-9	ASSPLGMNTEAF
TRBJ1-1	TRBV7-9	ASSRTPYEKNTEAF
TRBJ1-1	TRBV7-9	ASSLTIEAF
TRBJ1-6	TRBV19	ASKKGGGSPLH
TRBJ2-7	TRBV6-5	ASSQLANRGEQY
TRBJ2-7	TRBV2	ASKRERGSSYEQY
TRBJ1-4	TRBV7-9	ASSLGREVEKLF
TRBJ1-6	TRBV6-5	ASSRGYGRPLH
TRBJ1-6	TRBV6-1	ASSENTGGYNSPLH
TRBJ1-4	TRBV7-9	ASSLARQAQSTNEKLF
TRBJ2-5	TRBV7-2	ASAASGYQETQY
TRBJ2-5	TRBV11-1	ASSLGRETQY
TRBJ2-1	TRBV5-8	ASSLGRGGRYNEQF
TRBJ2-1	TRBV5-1	ASSRQGTSGPYNEQF
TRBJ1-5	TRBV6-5	ASSYSVDQPQH
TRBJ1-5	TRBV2	ASSDDSGGEQPQH
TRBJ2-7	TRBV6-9	ASNPAGGQREQY
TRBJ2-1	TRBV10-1	ASSESGQGTTEQF
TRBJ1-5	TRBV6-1	ASLRTGLSNQPQH
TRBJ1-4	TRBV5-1	ASSPDYQGAGEKLF
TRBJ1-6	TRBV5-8	ASSFSGANNSPLH
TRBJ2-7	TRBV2	ASSEARGPTKQY
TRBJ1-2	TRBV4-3	ASSQDPWVGYT
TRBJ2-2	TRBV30	AWSPYRGRRTGELF
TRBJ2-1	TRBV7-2	ASSPSGTGGYNEQF
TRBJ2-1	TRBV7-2	ASSFWSIRDEQF
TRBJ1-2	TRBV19	ASRGTGRGYT
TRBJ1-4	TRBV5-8	ASSLAGRASEKLF
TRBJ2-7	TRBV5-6	ASSSRPGRRDEQY
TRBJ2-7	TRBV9	ASSPDPYGGEQY